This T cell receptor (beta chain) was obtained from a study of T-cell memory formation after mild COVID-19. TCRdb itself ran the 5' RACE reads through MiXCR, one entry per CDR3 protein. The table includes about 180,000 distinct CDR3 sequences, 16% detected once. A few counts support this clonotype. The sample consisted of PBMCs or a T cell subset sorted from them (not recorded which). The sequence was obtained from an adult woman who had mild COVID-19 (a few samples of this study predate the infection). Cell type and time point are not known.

CDR3 coding DNA: TGTGCCATCAGTGGGCACGGGGTTCCCGAGCAGTACTTC. Protein product: CAISGHGVPEQYF. The genes are TRBV10-3 and TRBJ2-7, with a weak D call TRBD2 (5 bases). Germline V CDR1 and CDR2: ENHRY, SYGVKD. CDR3 size: 13 residues. Trimming cost V 4 bases and J 6 bases, with 13 bases left between them.